Listed here is a single T cell receptor beta chain. A single base separates this from a much larger clone, so it may be a read error. Researchers took RNA transcripts and amplified TCR beta CDR3 regions from them. RT-PCR with HTBI primers came first, then second-round multiplex PCR. MiXCR, run by TCRdb on the multiplex PCR reads, gives a single entry per CDR3 protein. This sample has a few hundred thousand distinct CDR3 sequences; 15% occur once, and the top ten carry 7%. These data come from a study of Graves' ophthalmopathy and Graves' hyperthyroidism. Sample: peripheral blood. This receptor was obtained from a woman younger than 30 with stable Graves' hyperthyroidism.

For the CDR3, the DNA is TGCAGTGCTAGTCGATGGGTCGTTAGTTTCACTGAAGCTTTCTTT. Translated: CSASRWVVSFTEAFF. The chain has TRBV20-1 and TRBJ1-1; D not certain. Per the germline V gene, CDR1 is DFQATT and CDR2 is SNEGSKA (reference sequence). The CDR3 is 15 amino acids. The V end was cut by 3 bases, the J end by 4 bases, with 18 bases between.